In its sample, the clone carrying this T cell receptor beta chain was seen a few times. Its matching antigen is unknown. After removal of 5 bases from V and 7 bases from J, the junction contained 5 bases not matched to a gene. The germline V gene has CDR1 SGHNT and CDR2 YYREEE (reference sequence). The length of the CDR3 is 14 residues. The data are from a study of cytomegalovirus exposure and HLA in healthy donors. Findings and caveats of the study: In a later analysis, HLA-C alleles had the fewest associated TCRs, DRB1 alleles the most. The authors later linked a missense DCLRE1C variant to TCR beta V- and J-gene trimming. Common viral pathogens seemed, in a later analysis, to connect with several of the most significant clusters.

The PCR contained 60 Vbeta and 13 Jbeta primers. Clones were read by immunoSEQ multiplex PCR, and TCRdb kept only the in-frame ones, dropping some. This table holds 75,000 to 90,000 clones, over 9.5% found once. The sample was PBMCs. The sequence was obtained from a man between 60 and 75 years old in good health and CMV-seropositive. The chain couples TRBV5-4 to TRBJ1-6; 8 bases are a match to TRBD1. The CDR3 coding sequence is TGTGCCAGCAGTCCGGACAGGGCCAATTCACCCCTCCACTTT. It encodes CASSPDRANSPLHF.